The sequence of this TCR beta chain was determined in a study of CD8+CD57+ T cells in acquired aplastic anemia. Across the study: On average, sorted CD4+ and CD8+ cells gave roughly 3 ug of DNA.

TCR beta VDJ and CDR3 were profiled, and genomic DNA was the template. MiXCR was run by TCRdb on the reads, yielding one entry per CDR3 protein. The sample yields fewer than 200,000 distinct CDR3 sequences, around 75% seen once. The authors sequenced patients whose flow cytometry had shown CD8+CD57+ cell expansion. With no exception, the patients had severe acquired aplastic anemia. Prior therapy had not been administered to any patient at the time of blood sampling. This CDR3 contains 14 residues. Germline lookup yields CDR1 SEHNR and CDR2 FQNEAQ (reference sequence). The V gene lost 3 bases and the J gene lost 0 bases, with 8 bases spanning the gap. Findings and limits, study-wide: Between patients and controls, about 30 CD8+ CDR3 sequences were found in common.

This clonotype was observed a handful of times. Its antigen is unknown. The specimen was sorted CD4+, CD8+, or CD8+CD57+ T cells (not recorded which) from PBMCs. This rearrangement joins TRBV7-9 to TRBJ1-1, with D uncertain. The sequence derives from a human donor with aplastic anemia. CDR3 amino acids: CASSFGPVNTEAFF. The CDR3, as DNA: TGTGCCAGCAGCTTTGGGCCAGTGAACACTGAAGCTTTCTTT.